Listed below are T cell receptor beta chains from one sample, sequenced in a study of cytomegalovirus exposure and HLA in healthy donors. Sequencing used immunoSEQ multiplex PCR; TCRdb keeps in-frame clones, though not all of them. The sample carries 150,000 to 250,000 clones, roughly 84% recorded once. Sequencing input: PBMCs. The origin of the receptors is a woman in her thirties in good health and CMV-seropositive. Both conserved end residues are part of each CDR3. A D gene is named only where the DNA matches it firmly. Size is stated for part of the rows, as once, few or many counts, or as a class when the clone is expanded.

D: .; V: TRBV6-1; J: TRBJ2-5; size: .; CDR3: CASITLETQYF; DNA: TGTGCCAGCATCACTCTAGAGACCCAGTACTTC
D: .; V: TRBV14; J: TRBJ2-7; size: .; CDR3: CASSPFPGAEQYF; DNA: TGTGCCAGCAGCCCCTTCCCGGGTGCCGAGCAGTACTTC
D: .; V: TRBV27; J: TRBJ2-3; size: .; CDR3: CASIGRDTQYF; DNA: TGTGCCAGCATCGGGAGAGATACGCAGTATTTT
D: .; V: TRBV6-5; J: TRBJ2-1; size: .; CDR3: CASGPFRDMYNEQFF; DNA: TGTGCCAGCGGACCTTTCCGGGACATGTACAATGAGCAGTTCTTC
D: .; V: TRBV6-1; J: TRBJ1-1; size: .; CDR3: CASSGIDRNTEAFF; DNA: TGTGCCAGCAGTGGGATCGACAGGAACACTGAAGCTTTCTTT
D: TRBD2; V: TRBV5-4; J: TRBJ2-5; size: .; CDR3: CASSWGLAGEETQYF; DNA: TGTGCCAGCAGCTGGGGACTAGCGGGAGAAGAGACCCAGTACTTC
D: .; V: TRBV27; J: TRBJ1-1; size: once; CDR3: CASSFRGYTEAFF; DNA: TGTGCCAGCAGTTTCAGGGGTTACACTGAAGCTTTCTTT
D: .; V: TRBV11-2; J: TRBJ1-1; size: .; CDR3: CASSLDRTEAFF; DNA: TGTGCCAGCAGCTTAGATCGCACTGAAGCTTTCTTT
D: TRBD2; V: TRBV4-2; J: TRBJ2-3; size: .; CDR3: CASSQEMAGVGTDTQYF; DNA: TGTGCCAGCAGCCAAGAAATGGCGGGAGTCGGTACAGATACGCAGTATTTT
D: .; V: TRBV5-4; J: TRBJ2-7; size: .; CDR3: CASSLGGVLDYEQYF; DNA: TGTGCCAGCAGCCTCGGGGGAGTACTAGACTACGAGCAGTACTTC
D: .; V: TRBV5-1; J: TRBJ1-1; size: once; CDR3: CASSPGGGLGTEAFF; DNA: TGCGCCAGCAGCCCGGGAGGTGGGTTAGGCACTGAAGCTTTCTTT
D: .; V: TRBV2; J: TRBJ1-4; size: .; CDR3: CASMWGRSNEKLFF; DNA: TGTGCCAGCATGTGGGGCAGATCAAATGAAAAACTGTTTTTT
D: .; V: TRBV7-6; J: TRBJ2-5; size: .; CDR3: CASSSGLETQYF; DNA: TGTGCCAGCAGCTCAGGGTTGGAGACCCAGTACTTC
D: .; V: TRBV28; J: TRBJ1-4; size: .; CDR3: CASSLGPNEKLFF; DNA: TGTGCCAGCAGTTTAGGGCCTAATGAAAAACTGTTTTTT
D: .; V: TRBV6-1; J: TRBJ2-2; size: once; CDR3: CASKVDMAGELFF; DNA: TGTGCCAGCAAAGTAGATATGGCCGGGGAGCTGTTTTTT
D: .; V: TRBV6-1; J: TRBJ1-5; size: .; CDR3: CASSERGGTNQPQHF; DNA: TGTGCCAGCAGTGAACGAGGAGGGACCAATCAGCCCCAGCATTTT
D: .; V: TRBV27; J: TRBJ1-4; size: once; CDR3: CASSPQGGGEKLFF; DNA: TGTGCCAGCAGTCCACAGGGTGGAGGAGAAAAACTGTTTTTT
D: .; V: TRBV19; J: TRBJ1-2; size: .; CDR3: CASSMGHANLYGYTF; DNA: TGTGCCAGTAGTATGGGACATGCCAACCTCTATGGCTACACCTTC
D: .; V: TRBV28; J: TRBJ1-1; size: .; CDR3: CASIPPAGHTEAFF; DNA: TGTGCCAGCATCCCCCCGGCAGGGCATACTGAAGCTTTCTTT
D: .; V: TRBV29-1; J: TRBJ2-7; size: .; CDR3: CSVARHDNLHEQYF; DNA: TGCAGCGTTGCCCGACACGACAACTTACACGAGCAGTACTTC
D: TRBD2; V: TRBV7-6; J: TRBJ2-1; size: .; CDR3: CASSMVLADNEQFF; DNA: TGTGCCAGCTCTATGGTACTAGCGGACAATGAGCAGTTCTTC
D: TRBD2; V: TRBV27; J: TRBJ2-7; size: .; CDR3: CASSPGLHYEQYF; DNA: TGTGCCAGCAGCCCGGGACTACACTACGAGCAGTACTTC
D: .; V: TRBV12-5; J: TRBJ1-1; size: .; CDR3: CASGSFSNTEAFF; DNA: TGTGCTAGTGGTTCCTTCTCGAACACTGAAGCTTTCTTT
D: TRBD1; V: TRBV28; J: TRBJ1-2; size: few; CDR3: CASRRTGGDYGYTF; DNA: TGTGCCAGCAGGCGGACAGGGGGCGACTATGGCTACACCTTC
D: .; V: TRBV2; J: TRBJ2-1; size: .; CDR3: CASSEERSKGNEQFF; DNA: TGTGCCAGCAGTGAAGAACGGAGCAAAGGCAATGAGCAGTTCTTC
D: .; V: TRBV2; J: TRBJ1-2; size: .; CDR3: CASIERNYGYTF; DNA: TGTGCCAGCATAGAACGTAACTATGGCTACACCTTC
D: TRBD1; V: TRBV29-1; J: TRBJ1-1; size: once; CDR3: CSIESTGQTEAFF; DNA: TGCAGCATTGAATCGACAGGGCAAACTGAAGCTTTCTTT
D: TRBD2; V: TRBV5-4; J: TRBJ2-7; size: once; CDR3: CASSLLAGVSEQYF; DNA: TGTGCCAGCAGCTTACTAGCGGGAGTGAGCGAGCAGTACTTC
D: .; V: TRBV27; J: TRBJ2-1; size: once; CDR3: CASSFESSGYNEQFF; DNA: TGTGCCAGCAGTTTTGAATCCAGCGGGTACAATGAGCAGTTCTTC
D: .; V: TRBV9; J: TRBJ2-7; size: once; CDR3: CASSVGSRTYEQYF; DNA: TGTGCCAGCAGCGTAGGATCCAGAACCTACGAGCAGTACTTC
D: .; V: TRBV15; J: TRBJ2-3; size: .; CDR3: CATSSQGTRTQYF; DNA: TGTGCCACCAGCAGTCAGGGGACGCGAACGCAGTATTTT
D: TRBD2; V: TRBV30; J: TRBJ2-7; size: .; CDR3: CAWGTGTSGSGYEQYF; DNA: TGTGCCTGGGGGACCGGGACTAGCGGGAGTGGGTACGAGCAGTACTTC
D: TRBD1; V: TRBV7-6; J: TRBJ1-2; size: once; CDR3: CASSSYKGTEVYGYTF; DNA: TGTGCCAGCAGCTCATATAAAGGGACAGAAGTTTATGGCTACACCTTC
D: TRBD1; V: TRBV2; J: TRBJ2-1; size: .; CDR3: CASSRTGTGRSYNEQFF; DNA: TGTGCCAGCAGTCGCACCGGGACAGGGAGGTCCTACAATGAGCAGTTCTTC
D: TRBD1; V: TRBV7-9; J: TRBJ2-1; size: .; CDR3: CASSPDRGAWNEQFF; DNA: TGTGCCAGCAGCCCCGACAGGGGAGCTTGGAATGAGCAGTTCTTC
D: .; V: TRBV28; J: TRBJ1-2; size: .; CDR3: CASSTPYGYTF; DNA: TGTGCCAGCAGTACACCATATGGCTACACCTTC
D: .; V: TRBV7-9; J: TRBJ2-3; size: .; CDR3: CASHGQNTDTQYF; DNA: TGTGCCAGCCACGGACAGAACACAGATACGCAGTATTTT
D: TRBD2; V: TRBV6-5; J: TRBJ2-1; size: .; CDR3: CASSYVASGPPGEQFF; DNA: TGTGCCAGCAGTTACGTGGCTAGCGGGCCACCGGGGGAGCAGTTCTTC
D: TRBD2; V: TRBV6-5; J: TRBJ2-7; size: .; CDR3: CASSYSRAGRDYEQYF; DNA: TGTGCCAGCAGTTACAGCCGGGCGGGGAGGGACTACGAGCAGTACTTC
D: .; V: TRBV5-6; J: TRBJ1-5; size: .; CDR3: CASSLIDQEAQHF; DNA: TGTGCCAGCAGCTTGATTGATCAGGAGGCCCAGCATTTT
D: TRBD1; V: TRBV5-5; J: TRBJ2-5; size: .; CDR3: CASNTPGTGLETQYF; DNA: TGTGCCAGCAACACCCCCGGGACAGGGTTAGAGACCCAGTACTTC
D: TRBD1; V: TRBV25-1; J: TRBJ1-2; size: .; CDR3: CASSISIQGAGGYTF; DNA: TGTGCCAGCAGTATTTCGATACAGGGGGCTGGTGGCTACACCTTC
D: TRBD2; V: TRBV18; J: TRBJ2-1; size: .; CDR3: CASSRVSGRNNEQFF; DNA: TGTGCCAGCTCACGGGTCAGCGGGAGGAACAATGAGCAGTTCTTC
D: .; V: TRBV9; J: TRBJ2-3; size: .; CDR3: CASNRDSTDTQYF; DNA: TGTGCCAGCAACAGGGACAGCACAGATACGCAGTATTTT
D: .; V: TRBV28; J: TRBJ2-7; size: .; CDR3: CASSGGGDFSYEQYF; DNA: TGTGCCAGCAGTGGCGGGGGCGATTTCTCCTACGAGCAGTACTTC
D: TRBD2; V: TRBV28; J: TRBJ2-1; size: .; CDR3: CASSFGRAAYNEQFF; DNA: TGTGCCAGCAGTTTCGGGAGGGCCGCCTACAATGAGCAGTTCTTC
D: TRBD2; V: TRBV7-9; J: TRBJ2-7; size: .; CDR3: CASSLIGAGRSYEQYF; DNA: TGTGCCAGCAGCTTGATTGGAGCGGGACGCTCCTACGAGCAGTACTTC
D: TRBD1; V: TRBV6-1; J: TRBJ1-4; size: .; CDR3: CASRDSGTANEKLFF; DNA: TGTGCCAGCAGGGATTCCGGGACAGCAAATGAAAAACTGTTTTTT